This TCR beta chain was retrieved from a study of tissue T cells after allogeneic stem cell transplantation. Germline CDR1 and CDR2: KGHPV and FQNQEV (reference sequence). The CDR3 has 15 residues. After removal of 4 bases from V and 3 bases from J, the junction contained 5 bases not matched to a gene. Time point denoted: mouse harvest day 14 after allogeneic transplant. Tail vein injection delivered 10^7 T-cell-depleted bone marrow cells and 10^6 splenic CD5+ T cells. Some clones are missing from TCRdb's copy, which holds only in-frame ones; the method was immunoSEQ multiplex PCR. Here the sample spans around 7,900 clones, 30% to 35% being singletons. On this clone: The listed genes are named as in mouse. The CDR3 goes on 1 residue after the read ends, and that part is filled in from the germline J gene.

V usage is TRBV26 and J usage is TRBJ1-4; 7 positions agree with TRBD1. The receptor's source is a female BALB/c mouse given C57BL/6 T cells with graft-versus-host disease after an allogeneic hematopoietic cell transplant. Material: skin. CDR3 residues: CASSPHRGANERLFF. The CDR3 DNA, read in part, is TGTGCCAGCAGTCCTCACAGGGGAGCCAACGAAAGATTATTT.